This passage covers 18 T cell receptor beta chains from one sample sequenced in a study of blood T cell repertoires in COVID-19. Some clones are missing from TCRdb's copy, which holds only in-frame ones; the method was immunoSEQ multiplex PCR. Of about 64,000 clones detected, approximately 86% appear once; the ten largest clones hold more than 0.95%. The material sequenced was peripheral blood. Every receptor here comes from a man aged 35 to 55 with acute or convalescent COVID-19.

The sample holds a few counts of this clone. V and J are TRBV6-4 and TRBJ1-1; possibly TRBD1 for D (6 bases). Trimming took off 4 bases at V and 7 bases at J, with 16 bases between the two ends. The CDR3 is made up of 14 amino acids. CDR1 MRHNA and CDR2 SNTAGT come from the germline V gene. The CDR3 bases are TGTGCCAGCAGTGCACAGGGTGACACTCGTGAAGCTTTCTTT. It codes for CASSAQGDTREAFF.

V gene TRBV6-5 combines with J gene TRBJ2-7; 7 bases align to TRBD1. The germline V gene encodes CDR1 MNHEY and CDR2 SVGAGI. This CDR3 has 13 residues. V gave up 6 bases and J gave up 3 bases; unmatched junction bases: 5. CDR3: CASRIQGFYEQYF. The CDR3 DNA sequence: TGTGCCAGCAGAATACAGGGGTTCTACGAGCAGTACTTC.

This sequence joins TRBV19 and TRBJ1-2; maybe TRBD1 (6 bases). Germline V gives CDR1 LNHDA, CDR2 SQIVND (reference sequence). CDR3 length: 13 amino acids. Trimming pared 8 bases from V and 6 bases from J, leaving 16 bases between. The CDR3 protein is CASARYPGDGYTF. The CDR3 nucleotides are TGTGCCAGTGCGAGGTACCCAGGGGATGGCTACACCTTC.

This chain joins TRBV5-8 and TRBJ2-1; D may be TRBD1 (6 bases). The germline V and J ends were trimmed by 10 bases and 10 bases, with 15 bases remaining between them. The CDR3 is made up of 11 amino acids. Germline lookup yields CDR1 SGHTS and CDR2 YDEGEE. The CDR3 loop reads CASRTAHEQFF. CDR3 coding DNA: TGTGCCTCCCGGACAGCCCACGAGCAGTTCTTC.

This chain joins TRBV24-1 and TRBJ2-3, with 9 nucleotides matching TRBD1. Germline lookup yields CDR1 KGHDR and CDR2 SFDVKD. The junction had 8 bases not matched to a gene; V was cut back by 1 base and J by 4 bases. The CDR3 loop spans 17 amino acids. The CDR3 bases are TGTGCCACCAGTGATTTTAGGAACAGGGGGCTTTCAGATACGCAGTATTTT. It is translated as CATSDFRNRGLSDTQYF.

This chain joins TRBV2 and TRBJ1-2; D is unclear. The CDR3 has 11 amino acids. Germline V lookup: CDR1 SNHLY, CDR2 FYNNEI. V dropped 2 bases and J dropped 5 bases, with 3 bases sitting between them. Here the CDR3 reads CASSESYGYTF. Written as DNA, the CDR3 is TGTGCCAGCAGTGAATCTTATGGCTACACCTTC.

The rearrangement links TRBV30 to TRBJ1-2, with TRBD1 matching over 9 bases. Trimming cost V 4 bases and J 7 bases; bases outside gene matches: 7. Germline values: CDR1 GTSNPN, CDR2 SVGIG (reference sequence). The CDR3 is made up of 13 amino acids. CDR3 residues: CAWNQQGASGYTF. In nucleotides, the CDR3 is TGTGCCTGGAACCAACAGGGGGCGAGTGGCTACACCTTC.

The chain links TRBV12-3 or TRBV12-4 to TRBJ1-2; D may be TRBD1 (5 bases). CDR3 size: 12 residues. V was cut by 10 bases and J by 2 bases, with 11 bases left in between. The CDR3 nucleotides read TGTGCCACCGTGGGGCGAAACTATGGCTACACCTTC. This translates into CATVGRNYGYTF.

The gene calls are TRBV6-5 and TRBJ2-3; 8 bases agree with TRBD1. Germline-derived CDR1 and CDR2 are MNHEY and SVGAGI. Trimming at V came to 0 bases and at J to 5 bases, leaving 4 bases not matched to a gene. This CDR3 has 15 residues. DNA of the CDR3: TGTGCCAGCAGTTACTCGGACAGGGATGGAGATACGCAGTATTTT. Protein sequence: CASSYSDRDGDTQYF.

The chain has TRBV6-5 and TRBJ2-2, with a weak D call TRBD2 (7 bases). The CDR3 has 14 residues. Per germline, CDR1 MNHEY and CDR2 SVGAGI. Trimming pared 6 bases from V and 2 bases from J, leaving 10 bases between. In nucleotides, the CDR3 is TGTGCCAGCAGCGGGGGGCGAAACACCGGGGAGCTGTTTTTT. This translates into CASSGGRNTGELFF.

The chain combines TRBV9 with TRBJ1-3; TRBD1 matches 7 bases. The CDR3 loop spans 15 amino acids. The V gene's germline CDR1 is SGDLS and CDR2 YYNGEE. V was pared by 6 bases and J by 0 bases, with 6 bases of the junction left unmatched. CDR3 coding DNA: TGTGCCAGCACGAGGGACAGTCGCTCTGGAAACACCATATATTTT. Translated, it gives CASTRDSRSGNTIYF.

This clone was observed a handful of times. The J gene is TRBJ1-2, the V gene TRBV7-9; 10 bases are shared with TRBD1. J gave up 8 bases and V 4 bases, and 1 base lay outside the gene matches. CDR1 is SEHNR and CDR2 is FQNEAQ in the germline V gene (reference sequence). The CDR3 extends over 12 amino acids. CDR3 residues: CASSWDRGGYTF. Written as DNA, the CDR3 is TGTGCCAGCAGCTGGGACAGGGGCGGCTACACCTTC. The full variable domain, completed using reference TRBV7-9 and TRBJ1-2, is DTGVSQNPRHKITKRGQNVTFRCDPISEHNRLYWYRQTLGQGPEFLTYFQNEAQLEKSRLLSDRFSAERPKGSFSTLEIQRTEQGDSAMYLCASSWDRGGYTFGSGTRLTVV.

The chain has TRBV11-2 and TRBJ1-2; 9 bases are a match to TRBD1. From germline, CDR1 is SGHAT and CDR2 FQNNGV. Unmatched junction bases numbered 14, after V lost 5 bases and J lost 7 bases. This CDR3 spans 16 amino acids. The CDR3 loop reads CASSPWGDSDRGGYTF. The CDR3, as DNA: TGTGCCAGCAGCCCTTGGGGCGATTCGGACAGGGGTGGCTACACCTTC.

The chain couples TRBV2 to TRBJ2-6; no reliable D call. Germline V CDR1 and CDR2: SNHLY, FYNNEI. Trimming pared 6 bases from V and 2 bases from J, leaving 11 bases between. This CDR3 is built from 15 residues. CDR3 bases: TGTGCCAGCAGCGCGCTATTACCTGGGGCCAACGTCCTGACTTTC. It yields the protein CASSALLPGANVLTF.

The genes are TRBV30 and TRBJ1-1; D gene unclear. The CDR3 spans 12 residues. The V and J ends lost 3 bases and 9 bases respectively, with 14 bases between them. Germline CDR1 GTSNPN, CDR2 SVGIG (reference sequence). CDR3 nucleotides: TGTGCCTGGAGGATGATTTCAGGTCAAGCTTTCTTT. This encodes CAWRMISGQAFF.

The chain is built from TRBV11-3 and TRBJ2-5, with 8 nucleotides matching TRBD1. The CDR3 has 15 residues. Germline lookup yields CDR1 SGHNT and CDR2 YENEEA. V shed 1 base and J 5 bases; nucleotides not matched to a gene: 6. The CDR3 DNA sequence: TGTGCCAGCAGCTTAGGTTCAGGGGGCGGGGAGACCCAGTACTTC. It is translated as CASSLGSGGGETQYF.

The J gene is TRBJ1-4, the V gene TRBV5-8, with a weak D call TRBD1 (6 bases). V dropped 1 base and J dropped 7 bases, with 11 bases sitting between them. The germline CDR1 and CDR2 sequences are SGHTS and YDEGEE. The CDR3 length is 14 residues. CDR3 nucleotide sequence: TGTGCCAGCAGCTTGTTCCAGGGGAGTGAAAAACTGTTTTTT. It yields the protein CASSLFQGSEKLFF.

This sequence joins TRBV6-1 and TRBJ1-1; D ambiguous. The length of the CDR3 is 14 residues. V shed 3 bases and J shed 0 bases, with 8 bases lying between them. The germline gives CDR1 MNHNS, CDR2 SASEGT. CDR3 bases: TGTGCCAGCAGTGACACAGCTTTGAACACTGAAGCTTTCTTT. Amino acids: CASSDTALNTEAFF.